These T cell receptor beta chains were read from a single sample in a study of T cell responses to AZD1222 COVID-19 vaccine. Generated by immunoSEQ multiplex PCR, the TCRdb table keeps only in-frame clones and is missing some. The sample includes some 170,000 clones, around 89% seen only once; the top ten take about 4.1%. The material was peripheral blood, obtained 28 days after the second dose of the MenACWY control vaccine. The receptors were sampled from an adult who received the MenACWY meningococcal vaccine as a control. Each CDR3 is given with its conserved first and last residue. The D gene is left open where the match is weak. For some rows the clone size is stated as once, few or many, or as a class when expanded; others skip it.

TRBJ2-3,TRBV19,.,.,TGTGCCAGTAGTCCCGACCTCGAACTGGTTGGCACAGATACGCAGTATTTT,CASSPDLELVGTDTQYF
TRBJ2-5,TRBV7-3,once,TRBD2,TGTGCCAGCAGCCCCCTAGCGGGAGGGCCGGAGACCCAGTACTTC,CASSPLAGGPETQYF
TRBJ2-5,TRBV24-1,.,.,TGTGCCACCAGTGGCGGGGAAGGTTTGAAAGAGACCCAGTACTTC,CATSGGEGLKETQYF
TRBJ2-5,TRBV7-9,.,.,TGTGCCAGCAGGCCCGAGGTCTCAGTAGGCCAAGAGACCCAGTACTTC,CASRPEVSVGQETQYF
TRBJ1-6,TRBV6-2/TRBV6-3,.,TRBD1,TGTGCCAGCAGCAACAGGGGCTCCTATAATTCACCCCTCCACTTT,CASSNRGSYNSPLHF
TRBJ2-7,TRBV11-2,.,.,TGTGCCAGCAGCTGGAGTACCTACGAGCAGTACTTC,CASSWSTYEQYF
TRBJ2-7,TRBV6-2/TRBV6-3,.,TRBD1,TGTGCCAGCAGTTACTCGGTGGGACAGGACTACGAGCAGTACTTC,CASSYSVGQDYEQYF
TRBJ1-5,TRBV27,.,TRBD1,TGTGCCAGCAGTCTCGGGACAGGGGGACCTCAGCCCCAGCATTTT,CASSLGTGGPQPQHF
TRBJ2-5,TRBV6-5,.,.,TGTGCCAGCAGCGTCAACGGGATAGGTGAGACCCAGTACTTC,CASSVNGIGETQYF
TRBJ2-5,TRBV5-4,.,.,TGTGCCAGCAGCTTGGGGCATATAGAGACCCAGTACTTC,CASSLGHIETQYF
TRBJ2-7,TRBV9,.,TRBD1,TGTGCCAGCAGCCGAGGACAGGGGACATATTACGAGCAGTACTTC,CASSRGQGTYYEQYF
TRBJ1-1,TRBV6-5,.,.,TGTGCCAGCAGATTTCGGGAGTGGTGGGCTACTGAAGCTTTCTTT,CASRFREWWATEAFF
TRBJ1-3,TRBV28,.,TRBD1,TGTGCCAGCACCCCTCCGTGGGGACAGGGGAAAGTGGGAAACACCATATATTTT,CASTPPWGQGKVGNTIYF
TRBJ2-3,TRBV14,.,TRBD2,TGTGCCAGCAGCCAAGGTGGCGGGAGCTTCACAGATACGCAGTATTTT,CASSQGGGSFTDTQYF
TRBJ2-1,TRBV4-3,.,TRBD2,TGCGCCAGCAGCCAAGGTCTGTTTGCGGGAGTGGGTTCGAATGAGCAGTTCTTC,CASSQGLFAGVGSNEQFF
TRBJ2-7,TRBV10-2,.,TRBD2,TGCGCCAGCAGAGCGGGACGGGTGTACGAGCAGTACTTC,CASRAGRVYEQYF
TRBJ2-2,TRBV6-5,.,TRBD2,TGTGCCAGCAAACTAGCGGCGAACACCGGGGAGCTGTTTTTT,CASKLAANTGELFF
TRBJ1-2,TRBV6-5,.,.,TGTGCCAGCAGCTCCGTAGGGCAAGGCTACACCTTC,CASSSVGQGYTF
TRBJ1-6,TRBV30,.,TRBD1,TGTGCCTGGGGGGGACAGCCCAAGGGAAATTCACCCCTCCACTTT,CAWGGQPKGNSPLHF
TRBJ2-5,TRBV6-1,.,TRBD2,TGTGCCACATCAGCGGGAGGCCTTGAGACCCAGTACTTC,CATSAGGLETQYF
TRBJ1-3,TRBV28,.,.,TGTGCCATGAGCTCTGGAAACACCATATATTTT,CAMSSGNTIYF
TRBJ2-7,TRBV28,.,.,TGTGCCAGCAGTGTCATATACGAGCAGTACTTC,CASSVIYEQYF
TRBJ2-2,TRBV14,.,.,TGTGCCAGCAGCCAAGTCAGGATGGTTGAATCCGGGGAGCTGTTTTTT,CASSQVRMVESGELFF
TRBJ2-2,TRBV19,.,.,TGTGCCAGTACTGGGTTTGACGGGGAGCTGTTTTTT,CASTGFDGELFF
TRBJ1-2,TRBV24-1,.,.,TGTGCCACCAGTGATCCCCGGACGGCTTATGGCTACACCTTC,CATSDPRTAYGYTF
TRBJ2-2,TRBV5-4,.,TRBD2,TGTGCCAGCAGCTTGGGACTAGCGGTACTTACCGGGGAGCTGTTTTTT,CASSLGLAVLTGELFF
TRBJ2-7,TRBV18,.,TRBD2,TGTGCCAGCTCTCCGAAGGAGCGGGAGTTCCCCTACGAGCAGTACTTC,CASSPKEREFPYEQYF
TRBJ2-1,TRBV28,.,.,TGTGCCAGCAGACCACCGGTGGGGGGGCCGCAGTTCTTC,CASRPPVGGPQFF
TRBJ2-2,TRBV4-1,.,TRBD1,TGCGCCAGCAGCCAACAGGGGGAGTCCGGGGAGCTGTTTTTT,CASSQQGESGELFF
TRBJ2-5,TRBV7-9,.,.,TGTGCCAGCACGGGATACTACCAAGAGACCCAGTACTTC,CASTGYYQETQYF
TRBJ1-2,TRBV29-1,.,.,TGCAGCGTTGGTCGGTCAGGCCCTAACTATGGCTACACCTTC,CSVGRSGPNYGYTF
TRBJ1-5,TRBV28,.,TRBD1,TGTGCCAGCCTACAGGGGCGAAATCAGCCCCAGCATTTT,CASLQGRNQPQHF
TRBJ1-5,TRBV19,once,.,TGTGCCAGTAGTTTGGGGCTCCGGCCCCAGCATTTT,CASSLGLRPQHF
TRBJ1-5,TRBV20-1,.,.,TGCAGTGCTAGTAAAGTGCCAGGCCGATTCAATCAGCCCCAGCATTTT,CSASKVPGRFNQPQHF
TRBJ1-1,TRBV19,.,.,TGTGCCAGTAGGCGGCCGGTGGAAGGGGGAGCTTTCTTT,CASRRPVEGGAFF
TRBJ1-2,TRBV6-6,few,TRBD1,TGTGCCAGCAGTCACCTTCGGACAGGGGCCCGATCTAACTATGGCTACACCTTC,CASSHLRTGARSNYGYTF
TRBJ1-5,TRBV6-5,.,TRBD1,TGTGCGAGCAGGGGGTCTTGGGGCAATCAGCCCCAGCATTTT,CASRGSWGNQPQHF
TRBJ2-7,TRBV3-1/TRBV3-2,.,TRBD1,TGTGCCAGCAGCCAGGGGGACAGCCCCTACGAGCAGTACTTC,CASSQGDSPYEQYF
TRBJ1-2,TRBV5-1,once,.,TGCGCCAGCAGCTTGGCCATAGGACTGAGAGTCTATGGCTACACCTTC,CASSLAIGLRVYGYTF
TRBJ1-4,TRBV6-5,.,.,TGTGCCAGCAGACACGGGTCAACTAATGAAAAACTGTTTTTT,CASRHGSTNEKLFF
TRBJ2-7,TRBV24-1,.,TRBD1,TGTGCCACCAGCGAAACCGGGACAGGGAGCCACGAGCAGTACTTC,CATSETGTGSHEQYF
TRBJ2-5,TRBV28,once,TRBD1,TGTGCCACTTATACCCTACAGGGGGCGAGAGAGACCCAGTACTTC,CATYTLQGARETQYF
TRBJ1-1,TRBV3-1/TRBV3-2,.,.,TGTGCCAGCAGCCAGAGCCTAGGTGATTGGGCAGTCAGGCCGCACACTGAAGCTTTCTTT,CASSQSLGDWAVRPHTEAFF
TRBJ2-3,TRBV28,.,.,TGTGCCAGCAGTCGTCGAGAAGATACGCAGTATTTT,CASSRREDTQYF
TRBJ1-1,TRBV12-5,.,.,TGTGCTAGTGGTTTGGCTCCAGCAAACACTGAAGCTTTCTTT,CASGLAPANTEAFF
TRBJ1-5,TRBV28,.,.,TGTGCCAGCAGTTTATGGCCTTTTCACCGGGGACGGCATTTAAGCAATCAGCCCCAGCATTTT,CASSLWPFHRGRHLSNQPQHF
TRBJ1-5,TRBV4-1,once,.,TGCGCCAGCAGCCATTACAGGGCGGGTCAGCCCCAGCATTTT,CASSHYRAGQPQHF
TRBJ1-4,TRBV7-2,.,.,TGTGCCAGCAGCTTAGCCTACGACAGGACAAATGAAAAACTGTTTTTT,CASSLAYDRTNEKLFF
TRBJ1-5,TRBV19,.,TRBD1,TGTGCCAGTCGTTCCGGGACAGTTGATTTTGAGCCCCAGCATTTT,CASRSGTVDFEPQHF
TRBJ1-5,TRBV24-1,.,TRBD1,TGTGCCACCAGTGAGCCGGGACAGGGAGACAATCAGCCCCAGCATTTT,CATSEPGQGDNQPQHF
TRBJ2-7,TRBV28,.,TRBD2,TGTGCCAGCAGCCTCCTAGCGGGAGCCTACGAGCAGTACTTC,CASSLLAGAYEQYF
TRBJ1-1,TRBV27,.,.,TGTGCCAGCAGTTTGGGTGGTAGAACTGAAGCTTTCTTT,CASSLGGRTEAFF
TRBJ1-2,TRBV23-1,.,.,TGCGCCAGCAGTCAACGGGACCGACCCAGTGGCTACACCTTC,CASSQRDRPSGYTF
TRBJ1-4,TRBV7-9,.,.,TGTGCCAGCAGCTTAGGAGCTGGGGGCGGAGAAAAACTGTTTTTT,CASSLGAGGGEKLFF
TRBJ2-1,TRBV28,.,TRBD2,TGTGCCAGCAGTTTGAGCGGGAGGGCGAGGGGTGAGCAGTTCTTC,CASSLSGRARGEQFF
TRBJ2-1,TRBV7-8,.,.,TGTGCCAGCAGCTTAGATGGCCGAGGTGAGCAGTTCTTC,CASSLDGRGEQFF
TRBJ2-5,TRBV15,.,.,TGTGCCACCAGCAGGATGGAGACCCCCGGGACCCAGTACTTC,CATSRMETPGTQYF
TRBJ2-5,TRBV7-2,.,.,TGTGCCAGCAGCTTAGAAAGGAGTGGGACCCAGTACTTC,CASSLERSGTQYF